Many counts were recorded for the clone carrying this T cell receptor beta chain. Its specificity is not known. Germline loops: CDR1 SGHRS, CDR2 YFSETQ. This CDR3 is 13 amino acids long. V was clipped by 2 bases and J by 5 bases, with 11 bases between them. TCRdb re-called the 5' RACE reads with MiXCR, one entry per CDR3 protein. The sample holds hundreds of thousands of distinct CDR3 sequences, less than 15% seen once. The data originate from a study of T cells after yellow fever vaccination. Study outcomes and limitations: The secondary T-cell response peaked on day 5, not day 15, but was weaker.

The specimen was PBMCs, collected on the day of the yellow fever booster vaccination. The chain carries TRBV5-1 and TRBJ2-7; D could derive from TRBD1 or TRBD2 (5 bases each). The TCR sequence derives from a man under 40 who received the YFV17D yellow fever vaccine. This CDR3 reads CASSLGRDHEQYF. In nucleotides, the CDR3 is TGCGCCAGCAGCTTAGGCAGGGACCACGAGCAGTACTTC.